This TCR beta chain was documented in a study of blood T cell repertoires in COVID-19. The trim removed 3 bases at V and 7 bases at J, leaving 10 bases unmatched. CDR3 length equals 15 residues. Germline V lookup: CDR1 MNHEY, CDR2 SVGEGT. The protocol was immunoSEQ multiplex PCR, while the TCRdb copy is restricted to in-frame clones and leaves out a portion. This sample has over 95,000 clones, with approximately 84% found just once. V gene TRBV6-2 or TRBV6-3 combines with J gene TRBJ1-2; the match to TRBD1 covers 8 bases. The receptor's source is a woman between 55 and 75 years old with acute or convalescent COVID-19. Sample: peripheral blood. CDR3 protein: CASSYERTGRGGYTF. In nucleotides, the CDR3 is TGTGCCAGCAGTTATGAACGGACAGGGAGAGGTGGCTACACCTTC.